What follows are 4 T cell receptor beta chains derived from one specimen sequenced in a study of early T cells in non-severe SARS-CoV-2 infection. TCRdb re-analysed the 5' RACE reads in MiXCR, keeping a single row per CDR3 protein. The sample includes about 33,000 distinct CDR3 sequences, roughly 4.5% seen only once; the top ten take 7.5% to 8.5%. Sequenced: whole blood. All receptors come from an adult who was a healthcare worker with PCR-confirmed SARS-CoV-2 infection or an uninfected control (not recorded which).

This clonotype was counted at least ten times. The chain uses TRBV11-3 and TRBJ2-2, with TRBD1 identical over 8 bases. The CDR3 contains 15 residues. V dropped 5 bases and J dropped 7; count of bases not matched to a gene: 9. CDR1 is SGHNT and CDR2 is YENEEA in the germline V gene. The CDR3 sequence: CASSKGQGSVGELFF. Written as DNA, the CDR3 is TGTGCCAGCAGCAAAGGACAGGGTTCGGTCGGGGAGCTGTTTTTT. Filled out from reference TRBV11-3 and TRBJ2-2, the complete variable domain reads EAGVVQSPRYKIIEKKQPVAFWCNPISGHNTLYWYLQNLGQGPELLIRYENEEAVDDSQLPKDRFSAERLKGVDSTLKIQPAELGDSAVYLCASSKGQGSVGELFFGEGSRLTVL.

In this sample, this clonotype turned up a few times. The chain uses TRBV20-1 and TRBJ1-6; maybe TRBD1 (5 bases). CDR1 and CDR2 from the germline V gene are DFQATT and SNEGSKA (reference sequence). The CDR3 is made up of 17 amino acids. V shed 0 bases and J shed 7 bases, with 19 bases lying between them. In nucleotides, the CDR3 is TGCAGTGCTAGAGATCCTCGTCGGGGGACCGAGAATTCACCCCTCCACTTT. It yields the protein CSARDPRRGTENSPLHF.

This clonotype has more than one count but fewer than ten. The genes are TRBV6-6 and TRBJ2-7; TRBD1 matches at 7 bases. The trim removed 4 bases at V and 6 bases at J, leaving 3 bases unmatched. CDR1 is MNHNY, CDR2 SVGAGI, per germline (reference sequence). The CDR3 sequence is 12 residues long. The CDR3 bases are TGTGCCAGCAGTTCGACAGGGAGCGAGCAGTACTTC. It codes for CASSSTGSEQYF.

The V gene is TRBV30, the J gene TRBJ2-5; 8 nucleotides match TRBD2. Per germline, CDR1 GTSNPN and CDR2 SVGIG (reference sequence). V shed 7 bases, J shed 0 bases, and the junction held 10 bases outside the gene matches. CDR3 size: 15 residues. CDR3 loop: CAYQSGTRDQETQYF. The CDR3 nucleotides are TGTGCCTACCAATCGGGGACTAGGGACCAAGAGACCCAGTACTTC.